The 31 T cell receptor beta chains listed next were all sequenced from one sample in a study of neurological immune-mediated disorders. MiXCR, run by TCRdb on the 5' RACE reads, gives a single entry per CDR3 protein. The table lists approximately 30,000 distinct CDR3 sequences, about 6.2% of them singletons. What was sequenced was PBMCs. The receptors originated from a woman between 50 and 59 years old in good health.

This clonotype was counted at least ten times. The gene calls are TRBV20-1 and TRBJ1-5; a weak D match, TRBD1 (5 bases). Germline V CDR1 and CDR2: DFQATT, SNEGSKA (reference sequence). Trimming left V 0 bases short and J 6 bases short, with 15 bases between. The CDR3 runs to 15 residues. The CDR3 region is CSARDPVQGGQPQHF. The CDR3 DNA sequence: TGCAGTGCTAGAGATCCGGTGCAGGGCGGTCAGCCCCAGCATTTT.

This clonotype was seen at least ten times. This sequence joins TRBV20-1 and TRBJ2-2; D ambiguous. There are 14 residues in the CDR3. Trimming removed 1 base from V and 3 bases from J, with 9 bases in between. The V gene's germline CDR1 is DFQATT and CDR2 SNEGSKA (reference sequence). The CDR3, as DNA: TGCAGTGCTAGAGGTGAAGGGTACACCGGGGAGCTGTTTTTT. Amino acids: CSARGEGYTGELFF.

In its sample, this clonotype ranks as medium-sized. The chain recombines TRBV28 with TRBJ2-4, with 7 bases lining up with TRBD1. CDR1 is MDHEN, CDR2 SYDVKM, per germline. After removal of 5 bases from V and 3 bases from J, the junction contained 1 base not matched to a gene. The CDR3 runs 13 residues. The CDR3 nucleotides read TGTGCCAGCAGTACAGGGGACAAAAACATTCAGTACTTC. Protein: CASSTGDKNIQYF.

This clonotype occurred many times. The chain carries TRBV6-2 or TRBV6-3 and TRBJ2-1; TRBD2 aligns across 7 bases. Germline CDR1 and CDR2: MNHEY and SVGEGT. The CDR3 is 16 residues long. The J segment lost 5 bases and the V segment lost 3 bases, leaving 10 bases of the junction unmatched. CDR3 residues: CASSYSPTSPNNEQFF. CDR3 in DNA: TGTGCCAGCAGTTATTCCCCGACTAGCCCTAACAATGAGCAGTTCTTC.

This clonotype occurred many times. The DNA of the CDR3 is TGTGCCAGCAGCTCCCCAAGGTTCGAGGTTATGAACACTGAAGCTTTCTTT. It translates to CASSSPRFEVMNTEAFF. The chain uses TRBV5-6 and TRBJ1-1; unclear D gene. The CDR3 is 17 amino acids. The germline CDR1 and CDR2 sequences are SGHDT and YYEEEE. Deletions cut 3 bases from V and 0 bases from J, with 18 bases between. Filled out from reference TRBV5-6 and TRBJ1-1, the complete variable domain reads DAGVTQSPTHLIKTRGQQVTLRCSPKSGHDTVSWYQQALGQGPQFIFQYYEEEERQRGNFPDRFSGHQFPNYSSELNVNALLLGDSALYLCASSSPRFEVMNTEAFFGQGTRLTVV.

This clonotype was recorded many times. V usage is TRBV2 and J usage is TRBJ2-3; 8 bases match TRBD1. The germline V gene encodes CDR1 SNHLY and CDR2 FYNNEI. This CDR3 comprises 14 residues. With V trimmed by 2 bases and J by 8 bases, 6 bases remained unmatched. For the CDR3, the DNA is TGTGCCAGCAGTGAAACAGGGGGAGGCGGTACGCAGTATTTT. Translated, it gives CASSETGGGGTQYF.

At least ten counts were recorded for this clonotype. The chain links TRBV20-1 to TRBJ2-1, with 14 positions matching TRBD2. The V segment lost 6 bases and the J segment 7 bases; nucleotides outside the gene matches: 8. The germline V gene has CDR1 DFQATT and CDR2 SNEGSKA (reference sequence). The CDR3 is made up of 15 amino acids. The CDR3 DNA sequence: TGCAGTGCACCGACTAGCGGGAGGGCCGCTAATGAGCAGTTCTTC. It encodes CSAPTSGRAANEQFF.

This clonotype was counted many times. The chain is built from TRBV5-1 and TRBJ1-3, with no clear D. CDR1 and CDR2 from the germline V gene are SGHRS and YFSETQ. Trimming stripped 4 bases from V and 4 bases from J, with 6 bases between. CDR3 length equals 12 residues. DNA for the CDR3: TGCGCCAGCAGCCCCCTGGGAAACACCATATATTTT. It translates to CASSPLGNTIYF. Looking up the rest from reference TRBV5-1 and TRBJ1-3 gives the full variable domain: KAGVTQTPRYLIKTRGQQVTLSCSPISGHRSVSWYQQTPGQGLQFLFEYFSETQRNKGNFPGRFSGRQFSNSRSEMNVSTLELGDSALYLCASSPLGNTIYFGEGSWLTVV.

This clonotype was recorded a few times. A much larger clone lies a single base off, so this may be a read error. V is TRBV7-8 and J is TRBJ1-2; a weak D match, TRBD1 (6 bases). This CDR3 has 13 amino acids. Germline V gene lookup returns CDR1 SGHVS and CDR2 FQNEAQ. V was clipped by 3 bases and J by 8 bases, with 13 bases between them. Written as DNA, the CDR3 is TGTGCCAGCAGCTTGTCAGGGGTGGCGGGCTACACCTTC. The encoded protein is CASSLSGVAGYTF.

Within the sample, this clonotype is medium-sized. The CDR3 is CASSLSGTGGTEAFF. Here the CDR3 DNA reads TGTGCCAGCAGCCTTTCGGGGACAGGGGGCACTGAAGCTTTCTTT. The V and J genes are TRBV3-1 and TRBJ1-1; 11 positions match TRBD1. Germline loops: CDR1 LGHDT, CDR2 YNNKEL (reference sequence). CDR3 length: 15 amino acids. With V trimmed by 4 bases and J by 4 bases, 5 bases remained unmatched. Variable domain in full (rest from reference TRBV3-1 and TRBJ1-1): DTAVSQTPKYLVTQMGNDKSIKCEQNLGHDTMYWYKQDSKKFLKIMFSYNNKELIINETVPNRFSPKSPDKAHLNLHINSLELGDSAVYFCASSLSGTGGTEAFFGQGTRLTVV.

This clonotype was seen ten or more times. Sequence at one end of the junction differs from germline and may be a read error. The CDR3 nucleotides read TGCAGCGCTAAAAGACTAGTAGGGATCAATGAGCAGTTCTTC. The encoded protein is CSAKRLVGINEQFF. The V and J genes are TRBV20-1 and TRBJ2-1; possible D gene TRBD2, 6 bases. Per the germline V gene, CDR1 is DFQATT and CDR2 is SNEGSKA (reference sequence). The CDR3 runs 14 residues.

Ten or more counts support this clonotype. The chain joins TRBV20-1 to TRBJ2-1; no clear D gene. CDR1 and CDR2 (germline): DFQATT, SNEGSKA (reference sequence). The V and J ends lost 0 bases and 0 bases respectively, with 6 bases between them. The CDR3 spans 14 residues. CDR3 DNA: TGCAGTGCTAGAGACTGGAGCTCCTACAATGAGCAGTTCTTC. Residues: CSARDWSSYNEQFF.

This clonotype was picked up many times. This chain uses TRBV7-9 with TRBJ1-1, with D possibly being TRBD1 (5 bases). This CDR3 is built from 12 residues. The V and J ends lost 5 bases and 3 bases respectively, with 7 bases between them. Germline values: CDR1 SEHNR, CDR2 FQNEAQ (reference sequence). In DNA, the CDR3 is TGTGCCAGCAGCGCCAGGGACACTGAAGCTTTCTTT. This translates into CASSARDTEAFF.

This clonotype showed up many times. The chain is built from TRBV5-6 and TRBJ2-7; 9 nucleotides match TRBD1. The CDR3 contains 13 residues. CDR1 and CDR2 (germline): SGHDT, YYEEEE. V dropped 6 bases and J dropped 3; count of bases not matched to a gene: 4. This CDR3 reads CASTMDRGYEQYF. CDR3 DNA: TGTGCCAGCACCATGGACAGGGGCTACGAGCAGTACTTC.

This clonotype was detected many times. The chain joins TRBV20-1 to TRBJ2-5, with D possibly TRBD2 on 5 matching bases. Germline CDR1 reads DFQATT; CDR2 reads SNEGSKA (reference sequence). The germline V and J ends were trimmed by 5 bases and 2 bases, with 12 bases remaining between them. CDR3 size: 13 residues. The CDR3 is CSARREPQETQYF. CDR3 DNA: TGCAGTGCTCGTAGGGAGCCTCAAGAGACCCAGTACTTC.

This clonotype came up many times. This chain joins TRBV4-1 and TRBJ1-5; D unclear. V was shortened by 0 bases and J by 0 bases, with 9 bases between the two germline ends. Per germline, CDR1 MGHRA and CDR2 YSYEKL. The CDR3 spans 16 residues. The CDR3 region is CASSQDYSLSNQPQHF. The CDR3, as DNA: TGCGCCAGCAGCCAAGACTACAGCCTTAGCAATCAGCCCCAGCATTTT.

This clonotype was observed at least ten times. The chain uses TRBV18 and TRBJ1-1, with a tentative D call TRBD1 (5 bases). CDR1 is KGHSH, CDR2 LQKENI, per germline. V lost 4 bases and J 1 base, leaving 10 bases between the germline ends. This CDR3 spans 14 amino acids. The CDR3: CASSQRTPNTEAFF. The CDR3 region has the DNA TGTGCCAGCTCACAGAGGACACCGAACACTGAAGCTTTCTTT.

In this sample, this clonotype turned up many times. The chain has TRBV14 and TRBJ2-1; D gene unclear. There are 12 residues in the CDR3. Germline V gives CDR1 SGHDN, CDR2 FVKESK. V was cut by 6 bases and J by 10 bases, with 13 bases left in between. CDR3 residues: CASSKLPLEQFF. In DNA form, the CDR3 reads TGTGCCAGCAGTAAACTACCTCTGGAGCAGTTCTTC.

This clonotype was recorded many times. V is TRBV3-1 and J is TRBJ1-1; 8 bases align to TRBD1. V lost 4 bases to trimming and J lost 6 bases; unmatched junction nucleotides: 13. The CDR3 length is 16 residues. Germline V CDR1 and CDR2: LGHDT, YNNKEL (reference sequence). DNA of the CDR3: TGTGCCAGCAGCCCCGACCACCCAGGGGGCGAGGCTGAAGCTTTCTTT. This codes for CASSPDHPGGEAEAFF.

This clonotype was recorded at least ten times. The rearrangement joins TRBV5-1 to TRBJ2-2; D ambiguous. Between the trimmed V and J ends, which lost 4 bases and 5 bases, there was a span of 12 bases. The CDR3 is made up of 14 amino acids. CDR1 is SGHRS, CDR2 YFSETQ, per germline. In DNA, the CDR3 is TGCGCCAGCAGCGGTGAGGTTCGGACCGGGGAGCTGTTTTTT. The encoded protein is CASSGEVRTGELFF. Full variable domain (remainder filled in from reference TRBV5-1 and TRBJ2-2): KAGVTQTPRYLIKTRGQQVTLSCSPISGHRSVSWYQQTPGQGLQFLFEYFSETQRNKGNFPGRFSGRQFSNSRSEMNVSTLELGDSALYLCASSGEVRTGELFFGEGSRLTVL.

This clonotype was recorded many times. V and J are TRBV7-2 and TRBJ2-1, with 10 bases aligning to TRBD2. Germline V gene sequence: CDR1 SGHTA, CDR2 FQGNSA. The CDR3 sequence is 13 residues long. Trimming cost V 6 bases and J 16 bases; bases outside gene matches: 12. The DNA for the CDR3 is TGTGCCAGCAGGACTACTAGCGGGGAGCGTGTATTCTTC. This gives the protein CASRTTSGERVFF.

The table lists this clonotype with many counts. The chain is built from TRBV29-1 and TRBJ2-1; 8 bases align to TRBD1. The V segment lost 7 bases and the J segment 7 bases; nucleotides outside the gene matches: 3. CDR1 SQVTM and CDR2 ANQGSEA come from the germline V gene. The CDR3 covers 11 residues. CDR3 DNA: TGCAGCGCGGACAGGGAGAATGAGCAGTTCTTC. Translation gives CSADRENEQFF.

This clonotype was seen ten or more times. The V call is TRBV6-6, the J call TRBJ1-5; possibly TRBD1 for D (5 bases). V was trimmed by 4 bases and J by 6 bases, leaving 13 bases between them. The CDR3 is 14 residues long. Per the germline V gene, CDR1 is MNHNY and CDR2 is SVGAGI (reference sequence). The CDR3 region has the DNA TGTGCCAGCAGTTTCGGAGGGGCGGCTCAGCCCCAGCATTTT. This encodes CASSFGGAAQPQHF.

This clonotype was detected many times. The chain combines TRBV7-2 with TRBJ2-3; 9 nucleotides line up with TRBD2. The V gene end was trimmed by 2 bases and the J gene end by 4 bases; junction bases not matched to a gene: 1. This CDR3 has 14 amino acids. Per germline, CDR1 SGHTA and CDR2 FQGNSA. The CDR3 reads CASSLLAGSDTQYF. CDR3 coding DNA: TGTGCCAGCAGCTTACTAGCGGGATCAGATACGCAGTATTTT.

This clonotype has ten or more counts. This chain links TRBV19 with TRBJ1-2; 8 positions agree with TRBD1. The CDR3 consists of 14 residues. After removal of 6 bases from V and 6 bases from J, the junction contained 9 bases not matched to a gene. Per the germline V gene, CDR1 is LNHDA and CDR2 is SQIVND (reference sequence). In DNA form, the CDR3 reads TGTGCCAGTAGCACCCCCGGGACAGGAGATGGCTACACCTTC. This sequence encodes CASSTPGTGDGYTF.

This clonotype was picked up many times. The chain links TRBV29-1 to TRBJ2-2; 7 bases match TRBD1. This CDR3 is built from 13 residues. The V segment lost 8 bases and the J segment 5 bases; nucleotides outside the gene matches: 8. CDR1 is SQVTM, CDR2 ANQGSEA, per germline. The CDR3 protein is CSFRTGGTGELFF. CDR3 DNA sequence: TGCAGCTTCCGGACAGGCGGAACCGGGGAGCTGTTTTTT.

The chain has TRBV15 and TRBJ2-2, with TRBD2 matching 10 bases. This CDR3 comprises 13 residues. CDR1 is LNHNV, CDR2 YYDKDF, per germline (reference sequence). The V segment lost 3 bases and the J segment 10 bases; nucleotides outside the gene matches: 2. The CDR3 DNA reads TGTGCCACCAGCAGCCTAGCGGGAGAGGAGCTGTTTTTT. Translated, it gives CATSSLAGEELFF. Based on the CDR3 plus reference TRBV15 and TRBJ2-2, the full variable domain is DAMVIQNPRYQVTQFGKPVTLSCSQTLNHNVMYWYQQKSSQAPKLLFHYYDKDFNNEADTPDNFQSRRPNTSFCFLDIRSPGLGDTAMYLCATSSLAGEELFFGEGSRLTVL.

This clonotype was counted ten times or more. The CDR3 DNA sequence: TGCAGCGTTCCCACCTGCTGGCTAGCCCACGAGCAGTACTTC. Its protein product is CSVPTCWLAHEQYF. The chain couples TRBV29-1 to TRBJ2-7; tentative D call: TRBD2 (5 bases). Trimming took off 5 bases at V and 5 bases at J, with 19 bases between the two ends. This CDR3 region has 14 residues. Germline V gene lookup returns CDR1 SQVTM and CDR2 ANQGSEA.

Only a few counts were recorded for this clonotype. CDR3 in DNA: TGTGCCAGTAGTATAGTGGGCCCGGACGGTCGCTATGGCTACACCTTC. Its protein product is CASSIVGPDGRYGYTF. The gene calls are TRBV19 and TRBJ1-2; unclear D gene. Trimming shortened V by 1 base and J by 4 bases, and 16 bases separated the two germline ends. The CDR3 runs 16 residues. Germline CDR1 and CDR2: LNHDA and SQIVND (reference sequence).

The genes are TRBV5-1 and TRBJ1-1; a weak D match, TRBD1 (6 bases). The V end lost 0 bases, the J end lost 1 base, and 10 bases lay between the germline ends. The CDR3 spans 15 residues. The germline gives CDR1 SGHRS, CDR2 YFSETQ. The CDR3 bases are TGCGCCAGCAGCTTGGGGTGGACAGAGAACACTGAAGCTTTCTTT. This gives the protein CASSLGWTENTEAFF.

Many counts were recorded for this clonotype. The V gene is TRBV7-3, the J gene TRBJ2-2; 7 nucleotides agree with TRBD2. Trimming cost V 3 bases and J 3 bases; bases outside gene matches: 7. This CDR3 region has 16 residues. The germline CDR1 and CDR2 sequences are SGHTA and FQGTGA. CDR3 sequence: CASSLTAGSYTGELFF. The CDR3 DNA reads as TGTGCCAGCAGCTTGACAGCGGGATCCTACACCGGGGAGCTGTTTTTT. The full variable domain, with the rest looked up from reference TRBV7-3 and TRBJ2-2, is GAGVSQTPSNKVTEKGKYVELRCDPISGHTALYWYRQSLGQGPEFLIYFQGTGAADDSGLPNDRFFAVRPEGSVSTLKIQRTERGDSAVYLCASSLTAGSYTGELFFGEGSRLTVL.